This TCR beta chain was identified during a study of shared clonotypes between healthy human individuals. Findings of the study overall: Relative to clonotypes present in all four donors, those not shared had lower generation probabilities. An effect of sequencing depth on clonotype sharing among donors was expected.

The assay was immunoSEQ multiplex PCR, and TCRdb's table has in-frame clones only and misses some. The data hold around 2,000,000 clones, with approximately 94% observed a single time. CD45RO-negative CD8 cells positively selected for CCR7 made up the naive population, which excluded terminally differentiated effector memory CD45RA+ cells. This clone came up once. No antigen is known for it. The CDR3 covers 13 residues. V lost 5 bases and J lost 7, with 15 bases in between. CDR1 is SGHVS and CDR2 is FQNEAQ in the germline V gene. Sequencing was performed on naive CD8+ T cells sorted from blood. The source is a man aged 18 to 35 in good health. This rearrangement joins TRBV7-8 to TRBJ2-7, with a possible D match to TRBD2 (5 bases). The CDR3 DNA reads TGTGCCAGCAGCGAGGGTCCGCTGGGGGAGCAGTACTTC. It translates to CASSEGPLGEQYF.